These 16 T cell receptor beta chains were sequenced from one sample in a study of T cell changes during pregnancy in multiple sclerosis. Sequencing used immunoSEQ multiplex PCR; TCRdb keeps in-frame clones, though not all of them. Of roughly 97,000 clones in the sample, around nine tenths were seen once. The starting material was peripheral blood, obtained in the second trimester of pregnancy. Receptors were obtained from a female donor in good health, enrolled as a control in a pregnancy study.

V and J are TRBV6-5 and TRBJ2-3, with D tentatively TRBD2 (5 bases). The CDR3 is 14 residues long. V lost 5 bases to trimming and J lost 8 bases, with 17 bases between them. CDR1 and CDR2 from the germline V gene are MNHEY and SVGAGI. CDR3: CASSPPRELVTQYF. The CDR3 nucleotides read TGTGCCAGCAGTCCCCCGAGGGAGCTCGTTACGCAGTATTTT.

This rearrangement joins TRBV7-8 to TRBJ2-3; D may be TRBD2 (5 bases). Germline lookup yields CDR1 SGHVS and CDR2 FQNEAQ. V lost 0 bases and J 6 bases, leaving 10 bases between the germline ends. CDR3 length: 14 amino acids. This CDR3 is CASSLAGSGDTQYF. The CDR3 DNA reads TGTGCCAGCAGCTTAGCTGGGTCGGGGGATACGCAGTATTTT.

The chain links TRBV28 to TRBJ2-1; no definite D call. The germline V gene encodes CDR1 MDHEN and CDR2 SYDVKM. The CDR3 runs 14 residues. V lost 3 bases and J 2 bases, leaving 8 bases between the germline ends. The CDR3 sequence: CASSLGVPYNEQFF. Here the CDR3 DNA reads TGTGCCAGCAGTTTGGGCGTTCCCTACAATGAGCAGTTCTTC.

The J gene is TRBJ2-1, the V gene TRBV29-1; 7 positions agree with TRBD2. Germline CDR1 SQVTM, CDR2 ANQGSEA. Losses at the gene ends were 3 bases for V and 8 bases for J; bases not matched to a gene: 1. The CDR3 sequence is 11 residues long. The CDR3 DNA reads TGCAGCGTTGATGCGGGGGATGAGCAGTTCTTC. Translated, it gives CSVDAGDEQFF.

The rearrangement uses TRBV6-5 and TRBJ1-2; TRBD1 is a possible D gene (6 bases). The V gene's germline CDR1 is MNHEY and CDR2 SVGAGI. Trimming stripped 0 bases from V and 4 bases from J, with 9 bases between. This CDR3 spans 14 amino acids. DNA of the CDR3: TGTGCCAGCAGTTACTCAGGGGGATCCTATGGCTACACCTTC. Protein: CASSYSGGSYGYTF.

This CDR3 reads CASRDNENTEAFF. DNA of the CDR3: TGTGCCAGCAGGGACAATGAGAACACTGAAGCTTTCTTT. The chain joins TRBV2 to TRBJ1-1; D possibly corresponds to TRBD1 (5 bases). V was cut by 6 bases and J by 1 base, with 9 bases left in between. Germline CDR1 SNHLY, CDR2 FYNNEI. This CDR3 is 13 amino acids long.

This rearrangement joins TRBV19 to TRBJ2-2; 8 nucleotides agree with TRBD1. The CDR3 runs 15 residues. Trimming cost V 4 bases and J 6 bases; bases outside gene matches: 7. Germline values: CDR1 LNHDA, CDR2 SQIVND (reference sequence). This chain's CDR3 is CASSTRTGRAGELFF. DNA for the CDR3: TGTGCCAGTAGTACCAGGACAGGGAGAGCCGGGGAGCTGTTTTTT.

CDR3 nucleotides: TGCGCCAGCAGCACCCGGACAGGACCCACTGGAAACACCATATATTTT. As protein: CASSTRTGPTGNTIYF. The chain joins TRBV5-1 to TRBJ1-3, with TRBD1 identical over 7 bases. Germline assignment: CDR1 SGHRS and CDR2 YFSETQ. The CDR3 runs 16 residues. V lost 4 bases, J lost 2 bases, and 9 bases stayed unmatched.

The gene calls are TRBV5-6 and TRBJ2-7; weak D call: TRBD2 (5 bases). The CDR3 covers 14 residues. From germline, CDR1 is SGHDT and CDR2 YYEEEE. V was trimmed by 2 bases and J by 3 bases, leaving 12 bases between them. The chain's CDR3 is CASSFGADFYEQYF. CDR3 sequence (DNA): TGTGCCAGCAGCTTTGGAGCGGACTTCTACGAGCAGTACTTC.

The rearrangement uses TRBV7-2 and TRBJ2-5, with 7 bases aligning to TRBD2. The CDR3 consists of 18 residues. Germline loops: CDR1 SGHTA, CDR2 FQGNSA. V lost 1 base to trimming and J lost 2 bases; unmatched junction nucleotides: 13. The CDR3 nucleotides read TGTGCCAGCAGCTTAGGGTGGGGGGGAGGCTCTATTCAAGAGACCCAGTACTTC. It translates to CASSLGWGGGSIQETQYF.

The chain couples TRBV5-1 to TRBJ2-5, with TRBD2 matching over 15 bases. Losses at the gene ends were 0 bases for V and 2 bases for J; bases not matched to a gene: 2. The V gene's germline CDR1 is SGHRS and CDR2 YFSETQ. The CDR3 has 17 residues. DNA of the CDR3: TGCGCCAGCAGCTTGGTGGGACTAGCGGGAGGTCAAGAGACCCAGTACTTC. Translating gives CASSLVGLAGGQETQYF.

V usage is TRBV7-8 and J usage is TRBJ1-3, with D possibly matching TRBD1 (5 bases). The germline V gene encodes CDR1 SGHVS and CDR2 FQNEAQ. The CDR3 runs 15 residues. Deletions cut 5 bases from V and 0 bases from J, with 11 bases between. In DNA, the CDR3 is TGTGCCAGCAGCCCAGACAGAAGCTCTGGAAACACCATATATTTT. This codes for CASSPDRSSGNTIYF.

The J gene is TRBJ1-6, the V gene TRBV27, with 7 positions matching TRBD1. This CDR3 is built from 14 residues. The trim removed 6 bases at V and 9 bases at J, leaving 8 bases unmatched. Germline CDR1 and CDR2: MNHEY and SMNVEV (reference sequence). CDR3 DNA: TGTGCCAGCAGCCCAAGACAGGGAGGTTCACCCCTCCACTTT. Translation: CASSPRQGGSPLHF.

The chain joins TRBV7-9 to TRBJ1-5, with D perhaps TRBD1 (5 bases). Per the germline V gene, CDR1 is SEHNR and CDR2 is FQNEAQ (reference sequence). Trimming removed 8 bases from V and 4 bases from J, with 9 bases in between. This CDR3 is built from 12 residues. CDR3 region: CASSKGNQPQHF. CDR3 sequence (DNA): TGTGCCAGCTCCAAGGGGAATCAGCCCCAGCATTTT.

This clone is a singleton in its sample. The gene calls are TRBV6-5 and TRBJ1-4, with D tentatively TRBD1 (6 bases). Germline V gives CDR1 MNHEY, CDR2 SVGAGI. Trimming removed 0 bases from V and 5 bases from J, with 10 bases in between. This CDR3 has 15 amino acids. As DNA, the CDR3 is TGTGCCAGCAGTTACTCGAGGGGGGGGAATGAAAAACTGTTTTTT. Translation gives CASSYSRGGNEKLFF.

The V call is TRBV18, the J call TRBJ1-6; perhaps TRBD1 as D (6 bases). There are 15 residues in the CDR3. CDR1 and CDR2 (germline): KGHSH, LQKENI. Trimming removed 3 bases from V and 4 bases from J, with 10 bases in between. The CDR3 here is CASSPLDSYNSPLHF. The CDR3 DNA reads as TGTGCCAGCTCACCTTTGGACAGTTATAATTCACCCCTCCACTTT. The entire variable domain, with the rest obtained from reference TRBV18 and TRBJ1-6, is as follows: NAGVMQNPRHLVRRRGQEARLRCSPMKGHSHVYWYRQLPEEGLKFMVYLQKENIIDESGMPKERFSAEFPKEGPSILRIQQVVRGDSAAYFCASSPLDSYNSPLHFGNGTRLTVT.